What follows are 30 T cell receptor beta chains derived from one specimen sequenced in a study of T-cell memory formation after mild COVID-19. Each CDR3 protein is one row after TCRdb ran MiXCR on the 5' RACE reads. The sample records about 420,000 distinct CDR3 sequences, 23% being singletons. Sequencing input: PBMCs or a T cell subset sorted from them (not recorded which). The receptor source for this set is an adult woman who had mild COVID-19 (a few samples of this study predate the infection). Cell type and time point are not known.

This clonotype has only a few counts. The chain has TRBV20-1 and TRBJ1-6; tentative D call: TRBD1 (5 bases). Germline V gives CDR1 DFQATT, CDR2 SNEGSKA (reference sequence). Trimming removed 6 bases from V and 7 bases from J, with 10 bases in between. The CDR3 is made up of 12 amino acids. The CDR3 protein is CSAKQGNSPLHF. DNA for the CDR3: TGCAGTGCAAAGCAGGGAAATTCACCCCTCCACTTT.

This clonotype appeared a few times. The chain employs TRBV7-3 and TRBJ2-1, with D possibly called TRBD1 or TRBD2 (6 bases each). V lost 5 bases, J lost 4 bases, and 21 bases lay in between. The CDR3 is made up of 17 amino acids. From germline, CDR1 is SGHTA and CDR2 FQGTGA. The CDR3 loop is CASSPTGVWGAYNEQFF. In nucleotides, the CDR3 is TGTGCCAGCAGCCCAACGGGTGTGTGGGGGGCGTACAATGAGCAGTTCTTC. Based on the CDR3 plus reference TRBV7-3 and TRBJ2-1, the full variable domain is GAGVSQTPSNKVTEKGKYVELRCDPISGHTALYWYRQSLGQGPEFLIYFQGTGAADDSGLPNDRFFAVRPEGSVSTLKIQRTERGDSAVYLCASSPTGVWGAYNEQFFGPGTRLTVL.

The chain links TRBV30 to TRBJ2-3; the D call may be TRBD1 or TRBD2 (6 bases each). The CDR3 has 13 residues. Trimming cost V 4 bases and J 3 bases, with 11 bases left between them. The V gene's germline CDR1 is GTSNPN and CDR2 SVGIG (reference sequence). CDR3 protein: CAWIRGATDTQYF. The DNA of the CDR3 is TGTGCCTGGATAAGGGGGGCTACAGATACGCAGTATTTT.

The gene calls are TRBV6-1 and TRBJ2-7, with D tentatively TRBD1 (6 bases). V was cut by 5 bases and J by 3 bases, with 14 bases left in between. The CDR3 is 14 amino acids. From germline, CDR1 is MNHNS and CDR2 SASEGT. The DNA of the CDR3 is TGTGCCAGCAGTTCAAACAGGGTCAACTACGAGCAGTACTTC. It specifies CASSSNRVNYEQYF.

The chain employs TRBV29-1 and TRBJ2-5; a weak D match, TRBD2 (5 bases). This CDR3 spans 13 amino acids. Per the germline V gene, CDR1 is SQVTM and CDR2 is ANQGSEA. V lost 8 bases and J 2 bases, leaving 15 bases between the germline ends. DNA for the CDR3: TGCAGCCTCTCCGGGAACACTCAAGAGACCCAGTACTTC. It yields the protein CSLSGNTQETQYF.

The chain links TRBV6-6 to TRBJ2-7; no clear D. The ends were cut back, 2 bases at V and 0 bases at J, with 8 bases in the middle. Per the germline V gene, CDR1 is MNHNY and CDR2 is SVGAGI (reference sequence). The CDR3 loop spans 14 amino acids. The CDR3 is CASSYGSNSYEQYF. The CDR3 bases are TGTGCCAGCAGTTACGGCAGTAACTCCTACGAGCAGTACTTC.

This CDR3 is CASSSTSTRDTDTQYF. The CDR3 region has the DNA TGTGCCAGCAGCTCAACTAGCACCCGGGACACAGATACGCAGTATTTT. This chain joins TRBV7-2 and TRBJ2-3, with D possibly being TRBD2 (6 bases). The V and J ends lost 4 bases and 2 bases respectively, with 16 bases between them. Germline V gene lookup returns CDR1 SGHTA and CDR2 FQGNSA. The CDR3 sequence is 16 residues long.

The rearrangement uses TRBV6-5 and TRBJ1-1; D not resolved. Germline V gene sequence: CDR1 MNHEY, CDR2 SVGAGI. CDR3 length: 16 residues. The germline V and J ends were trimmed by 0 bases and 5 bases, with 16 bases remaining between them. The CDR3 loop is CASSYSSLNHRTEAFF. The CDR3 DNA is TGTGCCAGCAGTTACTCTTCGCTCAACCACAGAACTGAAGCTTTCTTT.

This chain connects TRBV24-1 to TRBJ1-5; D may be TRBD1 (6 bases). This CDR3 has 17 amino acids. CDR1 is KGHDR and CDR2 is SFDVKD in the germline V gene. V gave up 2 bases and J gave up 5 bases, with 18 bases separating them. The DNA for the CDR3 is TGTGCCACCAGTGATTCCACAGGGAAAAGTACGGATCAGCCCCAGCATTTT. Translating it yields CATSDSTGKSTDQPQHF.

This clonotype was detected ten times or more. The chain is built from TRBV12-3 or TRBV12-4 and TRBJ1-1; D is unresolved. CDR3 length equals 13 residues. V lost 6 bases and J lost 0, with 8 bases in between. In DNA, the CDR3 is TGTGCCAGCAGCCCGAATTTGAACACTGAAGCTTTCTTT. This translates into CASSPNLNTEAFF.

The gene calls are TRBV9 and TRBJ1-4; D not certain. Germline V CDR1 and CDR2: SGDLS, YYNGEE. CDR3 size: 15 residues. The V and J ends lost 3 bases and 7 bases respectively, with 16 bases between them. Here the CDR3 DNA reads TGTGCCAGCAGCGAAGACGATGCGAGGGCTGAAAAACTGTTTTTT. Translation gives CASSEDDARAEKLFF.

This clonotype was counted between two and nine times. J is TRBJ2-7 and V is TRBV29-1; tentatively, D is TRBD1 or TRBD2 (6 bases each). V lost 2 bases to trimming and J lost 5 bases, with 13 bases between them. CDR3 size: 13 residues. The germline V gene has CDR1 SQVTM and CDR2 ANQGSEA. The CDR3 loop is CSVETGRNDEQYF. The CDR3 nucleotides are TGCAGCGTTGAAACAGGGAGGAACGACGAGCAGTACTTC.

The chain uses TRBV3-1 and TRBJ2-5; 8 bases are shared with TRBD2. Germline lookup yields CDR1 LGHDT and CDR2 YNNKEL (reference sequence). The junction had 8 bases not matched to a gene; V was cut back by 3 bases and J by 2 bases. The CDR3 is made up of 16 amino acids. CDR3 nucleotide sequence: TGTGCCAGCAGCCAGTTTGCGGGGGGTCAGCAAGAGACCCAGTACTTC. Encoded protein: CASSQFAGGQQETQYF.

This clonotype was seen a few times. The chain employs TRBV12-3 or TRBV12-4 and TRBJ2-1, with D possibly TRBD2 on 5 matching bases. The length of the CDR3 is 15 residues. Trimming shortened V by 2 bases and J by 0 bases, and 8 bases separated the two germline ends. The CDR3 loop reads CASSLREYSYNEQFF. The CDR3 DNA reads TGTGCCAGCAGTTTAAGGGAGTACTCCTACAATGAGCAGTTCTTC.

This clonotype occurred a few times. CDR3 residues: CSVSPTSSSYNEQFF. CDR3 nucleotides: TGCAGCGTTTCGCCGACTTCCTCCTCGTACAATGAGCAGTTCTTC. This chain links TRBV29-1 with TRBJ2-1, with D hard to call. V was cut by 5 bases and J by 4 bases, with 18 bases left in between. The CDR3 has 15 residues. Germline lookup yields CDR1 SQVTM and CDR2 ANQGSEA.

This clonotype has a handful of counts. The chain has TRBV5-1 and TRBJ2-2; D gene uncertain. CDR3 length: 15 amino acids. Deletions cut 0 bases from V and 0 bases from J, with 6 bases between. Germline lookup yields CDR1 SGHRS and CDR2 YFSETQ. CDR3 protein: CASSLVAANTGELFF. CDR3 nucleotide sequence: TGCGCCAGCAGCTTGGTGGCGGCGAACACCGGGGAGCTGTTTTTT.

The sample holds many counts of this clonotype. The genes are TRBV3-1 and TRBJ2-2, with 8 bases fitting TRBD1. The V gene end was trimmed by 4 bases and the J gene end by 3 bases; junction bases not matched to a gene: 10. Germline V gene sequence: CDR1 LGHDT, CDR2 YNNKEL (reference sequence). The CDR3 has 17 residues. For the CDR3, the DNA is TGTGCCAGCAGCCCTGTGGGCAGGGGGCAGTACACCGGGGAGCTGTTTTTT. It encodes CASSPVGRGQYTGELFF.

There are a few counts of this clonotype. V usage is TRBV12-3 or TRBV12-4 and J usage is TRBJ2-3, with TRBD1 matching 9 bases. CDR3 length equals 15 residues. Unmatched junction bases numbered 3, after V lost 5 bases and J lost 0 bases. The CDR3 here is CASSADRGSTDTQYF. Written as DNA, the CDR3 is TGTGCCAGCAGTGCGGACAGGGGAAGCACAGATACGCAGTATTTT.

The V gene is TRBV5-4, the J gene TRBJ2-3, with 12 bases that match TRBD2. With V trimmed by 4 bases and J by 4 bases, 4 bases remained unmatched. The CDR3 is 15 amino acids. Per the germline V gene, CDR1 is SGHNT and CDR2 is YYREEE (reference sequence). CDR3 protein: CASSMRLAGADTQYF. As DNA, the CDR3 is TGTGCCAGCAGCATGCGACTAGCGGGAGCAGATACGCAGTATTTT.

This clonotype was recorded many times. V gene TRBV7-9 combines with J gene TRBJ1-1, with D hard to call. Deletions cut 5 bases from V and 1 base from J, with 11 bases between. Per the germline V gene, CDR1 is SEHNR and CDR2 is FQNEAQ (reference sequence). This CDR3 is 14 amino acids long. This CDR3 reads CASSPESRNTEAFF. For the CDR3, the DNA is TGTGCCAGCAGCCCAGAGAGTAGGAACACTGAAGCTTTCTTT.

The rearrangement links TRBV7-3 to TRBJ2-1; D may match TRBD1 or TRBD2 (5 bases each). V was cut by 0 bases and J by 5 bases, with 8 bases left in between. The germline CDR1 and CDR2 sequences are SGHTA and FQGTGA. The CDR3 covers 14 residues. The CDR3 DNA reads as TGTGCCAGCAGCTTAACCGGGACGGACAATGAGCAGTTCTTC. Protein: CASSLTGTDNEQFF. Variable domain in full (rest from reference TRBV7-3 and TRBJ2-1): GAGVSQTPSNKVTEKGKYVELRCDPISGHTALYWYRQSLGQGPEFLIYFQGTGAADDSGLPNDRFFAVRPEGSVSTLKIQRTERGDSAVYLCASSLTGTDNEQFFGPGTRLTVL.

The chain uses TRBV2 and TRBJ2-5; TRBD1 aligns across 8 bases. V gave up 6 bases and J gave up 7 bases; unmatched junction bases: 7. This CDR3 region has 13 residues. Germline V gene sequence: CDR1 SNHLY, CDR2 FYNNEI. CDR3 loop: CASSWTGSGTQYF. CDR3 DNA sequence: TGTGCCAGCAGCTGGACAGGGTCGGGGACCCAGTACTTC.

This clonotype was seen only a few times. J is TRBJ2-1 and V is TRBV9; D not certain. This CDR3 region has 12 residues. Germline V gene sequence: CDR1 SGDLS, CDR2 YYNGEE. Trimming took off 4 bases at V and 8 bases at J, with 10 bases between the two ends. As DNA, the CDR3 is TGTGCCAGCAGCCCCGGATTGGATGAGCAGTTCTTC. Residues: CASSPGLDEQFF.

CDR3 nucleotides: TGTGCCAGCAGCCAAGATGAGAGGCTAGCGGGACGGTACGAGCAGTACTTC. Encoded protein: CASSQDERLAGRYEQYF. The chain combines TRBV3-1 with TRBJ2-7; 9 bases map to TRBD2. The germline gives CDR1 LGHDT, CDR2 YNNKEL (reference sequence). Trimming at V came to 0 bases and at J to 4 bases, leaving 10 bases not matched to a gene. This CDR3 is built from 17 residues.

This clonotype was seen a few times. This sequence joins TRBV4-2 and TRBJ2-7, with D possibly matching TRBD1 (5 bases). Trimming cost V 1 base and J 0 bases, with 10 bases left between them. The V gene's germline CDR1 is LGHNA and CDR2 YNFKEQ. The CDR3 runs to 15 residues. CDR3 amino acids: CASSQVVGDSYEQYF. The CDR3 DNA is TGTGCCAGCAGCCAAGTAGTAGGGGACTCCTACGAGCAGTACTTC.

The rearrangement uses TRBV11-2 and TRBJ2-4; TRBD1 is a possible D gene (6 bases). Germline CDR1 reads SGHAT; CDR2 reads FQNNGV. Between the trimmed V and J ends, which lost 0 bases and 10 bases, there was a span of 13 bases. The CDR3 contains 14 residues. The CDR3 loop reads CASSLDTGQRIQYF. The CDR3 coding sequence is TGTGCCAGCAGCTTAGATACAGGACAGAGAATTCAGTACTTC.

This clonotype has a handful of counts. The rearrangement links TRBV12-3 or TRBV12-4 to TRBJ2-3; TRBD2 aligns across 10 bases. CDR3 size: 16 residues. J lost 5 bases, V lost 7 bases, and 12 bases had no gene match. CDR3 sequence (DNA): TGTGCCAGCACCATAGGGCTAGCGGGAGAGAGAGATACGCAGTATTTT. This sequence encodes CASTIGLAGERDTQYF.

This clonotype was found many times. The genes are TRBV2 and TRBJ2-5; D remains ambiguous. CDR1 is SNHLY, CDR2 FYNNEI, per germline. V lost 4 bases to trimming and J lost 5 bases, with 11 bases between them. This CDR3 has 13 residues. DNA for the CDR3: TGTGCCAGCAGTGCCGGTAGCCGGGAGACCCAGTACTTC. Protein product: CASSAGSRETQYF.

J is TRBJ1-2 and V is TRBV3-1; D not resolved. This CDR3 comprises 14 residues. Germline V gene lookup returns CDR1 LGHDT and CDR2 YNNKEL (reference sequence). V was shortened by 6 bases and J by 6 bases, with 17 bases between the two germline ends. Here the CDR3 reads CASRPTNTVHGYTF. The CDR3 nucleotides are TGTGCCAGCAGGCCGACCAATACAGTTCATGGCTACACCTTC.

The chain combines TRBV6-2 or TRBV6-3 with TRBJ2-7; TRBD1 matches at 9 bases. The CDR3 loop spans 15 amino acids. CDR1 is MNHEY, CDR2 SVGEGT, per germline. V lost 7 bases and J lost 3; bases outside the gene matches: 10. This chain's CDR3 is CASTPAGTGLYEQYF. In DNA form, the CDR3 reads TGTGCCAGCACCCCGGCCGGGACAGGGCTCTACGAGCAGTACTTC.